This T cell receptor (beta chain) appears in the sequencing data of a study of OX40 agonist ivuxolimab in advanced cancers. The J segment lost 3 bases and the V segment lost 1 base, leaving 2 bases of the junction unmatched. The CDR3 extends over 17 amino acids. Germline lookup yields CDR1 MGHDK and CDR2 SYGVNS. The data were produced by immunoSEQ multiplex PCR, yet TCRdb's version contains in-frame clones alone and is incomplete. The sample holds about 70,000 clones, approximately 89% seen once. The material sequenced was CD4+ or CD8+ T cells sorted from blood, taken in a trial of the OX40 agonist ivuxolimab. This receptor was taken from an adult with an advanced solid tumor such as melanoma, head and neck, liver or kidney cancer. The rearrangement joins TRBV25-1 to TRBJ2-1; 14 positions agree with TRBD2. The CDR3 region has the DNA TGTGCCAGCAGTGAATCGGGACTAGCGGGGGTCTACAATGAGCAGTTCTTC. This sequence encodes CASSESGLAGVYNEQFF.